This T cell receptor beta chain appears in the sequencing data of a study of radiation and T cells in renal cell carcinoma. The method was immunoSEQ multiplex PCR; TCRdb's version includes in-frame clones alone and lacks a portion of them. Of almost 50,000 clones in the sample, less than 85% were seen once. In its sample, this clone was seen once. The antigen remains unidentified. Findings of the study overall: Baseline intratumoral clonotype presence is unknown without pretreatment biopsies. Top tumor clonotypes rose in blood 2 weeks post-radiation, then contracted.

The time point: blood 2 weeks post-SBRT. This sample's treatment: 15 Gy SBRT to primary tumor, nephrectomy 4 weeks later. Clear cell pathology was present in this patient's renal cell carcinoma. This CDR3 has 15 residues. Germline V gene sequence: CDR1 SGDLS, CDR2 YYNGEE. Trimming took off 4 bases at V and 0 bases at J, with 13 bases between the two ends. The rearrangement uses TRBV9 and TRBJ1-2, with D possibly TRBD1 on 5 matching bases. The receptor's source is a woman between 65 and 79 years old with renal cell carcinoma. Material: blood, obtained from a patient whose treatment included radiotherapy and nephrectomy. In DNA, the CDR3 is TGTGCCAGCAGCCCCCTCTGGGGGGCTAACTATGGCTACACCTTC. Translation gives CASSPLWGANYGYTF.